This T cell receptor (beta chain) was sequenced in a study of identical twins. This clonotype came up a few times. There are 14 residues in the CDR3. The V end was cut by 0 bases, the J end by 2 bases, with 9 bases between. Germline V CDR1 and CDR2: SGHDT, YYEEEE. A single record per CDR3 protein comes from TCRdb applying MiXCR to the 5' RACE reads. The sample carries around 570,000 distinct CDR3 sequences, 9.6% recorded once. These same data were also listed under a study on yellow fever vaccine responses in identical twins.

The origin of this receptor is a woman aged 18-29 years in good health. The material sequenced was PBMCs. The chain combines TRBV5-6 with TRBJ2-7; tentatively, D is TRBD1 (6 bases). The CDR3 nucleotides read TGTGCCAGCAGCTTGGCCACAGGGCCCTACGAGCAGTACTTC. Its translation is CASSLATGPYEQYF.